The 29 T cell receptor beta chains in this list originate from one sample, sequenced in a study of blood T cells in healthy people across ages. Then a second PCR, running roughly 7 to 11 cycles, was carried out with a sample-barcoded 5' primer and a J-beta primer mix. TCRdb re-called the 5' RACE reads through MiXCR, storing one row per CDR3 protein. This table holds approximately 790,000 distinct CDR3 sequences, under 80% found once. Sequencing input: blood. The receptors come from a man aged 30 to 45 in good health.

The V gene is TRBV4-2, the J gene TRBJ2-3; 8 bases match TRBD2. The CDR3 totals 18 residues. Germline V CDR1 and CDR2: LGHNA, YNFKEQ. Trimming removed 0 bases from V and 2 bases from J; junction bases left unmatched: 10. The CDR3 here is CASSQDPLAGEFTDTQYF. In nucleotides, the CDR3 is TGTGCCAGCAGCCAAGATCCGCTAGCGGGTGAATTCACAGATACGCAGTATTTT.

This clonotype occurred once. The chain links TRBV6-5 to TRBJ1-1; the match to TRBD1 covers 8 bases. With 0 bases clipped from V and 3 bases from J, the junction kept 6 bases outside the gene matches. This CDR3 has 16 amino acids. CDR1 is MNHEY and CDR2 is SVGAGI in the germline V gene. DNA of the CDR3: TGTGCCAGCAGTTACTCAGGGCAGGGGGCGGACACTGAAGCTTTCTTT. It codes for CASSYSGQGADTEAFF.

V and J are TRBV14 and TRBJ2-5; D ambiguous. Germline CDR1 SGHDN, CDR2 FVKESK. V was clipped by 5 bases and J by 4 bases, with 11 bases between them. The CDR3 runs to 13 residues. The CDR3 nucleotides are TGTGCCAGCAGCTCCAATGCGTTAGAGACCCAGTACTTC. Protein: CASSSNALETQYF. Variable domain in full (rest from reference TRBV14 and TRBJ2-5): EAGVTQFPSHSVIEKGQTVTLRCDPISGHDNLYWYRRVMGKEIKFLLHFVKESKQDESGMPNNRFLAERTGGTYSTLKVQPAELEDSGVYFCASSSNALETQYFGPGTRLLVL.

Turning to this clonotype: An end of the junction does not agree with germline; a read error may underlie this. The chain combines TRBV20-1 with TRBJ1-2; the D is unclear. The CDR3 length is 15 residues. Germline CDR1 is DFQATT and CDR2 is SNEGSKA (reference sequence). The CDR3 DNA sequence: TGCAGTGCCAGAGGCGGGGTCACGGAGGCCTATGGCTACACCTTC. Amino acid sequence: CSARGGVTEAYGYTF.

This clonotype was detected only a few times. The chain links TRBV30 to TRBJ1-2, with D perhaps TRBD1 (5 bases). V was shortened by 1 base and J by 2 bases, with 5 bases between the two germline ends. CDR1 is GTSNPN and CDR2 is SVGIG in the germline V gene (reference sequence). This CDR3 has 12 amino acids. CDR3 DNA sequence: TGTGCCTGGAGTGGGGGGAACTATGGCTACACCTTC. Amino acid sequence: CAWSGGNYGYTF.

This clonotype has a handful of counts. The chain joins TRBV21-1 to TRBJ2-7; no check of the table's D call, TRBD1, against the DNA was made. TRBV21-1 counts as a pseudogene. CDR3 length equals 14 residues. The CDR3 loop reads CASGRTFRGYEQYF. The CDR3 DNA reads TGTGCCAGCGGAAGGACCTTTAGGGGGTACGAGCAGTACTTC.

J is TRBJ2-7 and V is TRBV20-1, with 7 positions matching TRBD1. This CDR3 has 14 amino acids. V gave up 5 bases and J gave up 3 bases; unmatched junction bases: 10. Germline V CDR1 and CDR2: DFQATT, SNEGSKA (reference sequence). CDR3 sequence: CSAPRQGVGYEQYF. DNA of the CDR3: TGCAGTGCTCCAAGACAGGGAGTAGGCTACGAGCAGTACTTC.

The chain combines TRBV28 with TRBJ2-2, with TRBD2 matching 7 bases. The V gene's germline CDR1 is MDHEN and CDR2 SYDVKM. After removal of 7 bases from V and 0 bases from J, the junction contained 8 bases not matched to a gene. This CDR3 contains 16 residues. The CDR3 here is CASTSPSGANTGELFF. The CDR3 nucleotides are TGTGCCAGCACCTCCCCGAGCGGGGCGAACACCGGGGAGCTGTTTTTT.

The chain employs TRBV18 and TRBJ1-4, with D possibly TRBD1 on 5 matching bases. Germline CDR1 is KGHSH and CDR2 is LQKENI. The CDR3 length is 15 residues. Deletions cut 2 bases from V and 6 bases from J, with 13 bases between. CDR3 region: CASSPIRDGDEKLFF. CDR3 coding DNA: TGTGCCAGCTCACCAATACGGGACGGGGATGAAAAACTGTTTTTT.

The chain recombines TRBV12-3 or TRBV12-4 with TRBJ2-1; 7 nucleotides align to TRBD1. Trimming cost V 6 bases and J 3 bases; bases outside gene matches: 8. CDR3 length: 15 residues. CDR3: CASRTGTAFYNEQFF. CDR3 DNA: TGTGCCAGCAGGACCGGGACAGCCTTCTACAATGAGCAGTTCTTC.

This chain joins TRBV9 and TRBJ2-3; D is perhaps TRBD1 (7 bases). Germline CDR1 and CDR2: SGDLS and YYNGEE. The V gene lost 3 bases and the J gene lost 0 bases, with 14 bases spanning the gap. The CDR3 is 16 residues long. Here the CDR3 reads CASSAGGTTSTDTQYF. The CDR3 nucleotides read TGTGCCAGCAGCGCAGGGGGGACGACTAGCACAGATACGCAGTATTTT.

V gene TRBV27 combines with J gene TRBJ2-6; unclear D gene. Trimming stripped 2 bases from V and 3 bases from J, with 5 bases between. In germline, CDR1 is MNHEY, CDR2 SMNVEV (reference sequence). The CDR3 contains 14 residues. As DNA, the CDR3 is TGTGCCAGCAGTTTACCGGGTGGGGCCAACGTCCTGACTTTC. It yields the protein CASSLPGGANVLTF.

The chain links TRBV20-1 to TRBJ2-1; 9 bases are a match to TRBD2. Germline values: CDR1 DFQATT, CDR2 SNEGSKA (reference sequence). CDR3 length: 16 residues. This CDR3 is CSALGLATSSYNEQFF. The CDR3 DNA follows: TGCAGCGCCCTCGGACTAGCGACGAGCTCCTACAATGAGCAGTTCTTC.

Of note for this clonotype: One end of the junction does not line up with germline, which may come from a read error. The chain uses TRBV7-2 and TRBJ2-1; D unclear. Germline V gives CDR1 SGHTA, CDR2 FQGNSA. This CDR3 spans 16 amino acids. This CDR3 is CASSFKVEAVYNEQFF. The CDR3 region has the DNA TGTGCTAGCAGCTTTAAAGTAGAGGCGGTCTACAATGAGCAGTTCTTC.

This clonotype was counted a few times. The chain carries TRBV10-3 and TRBJ2-4; unclear D gene. With the DNA end fitting TRBJ2-7 better, the J assignment may be wrong. Germline V gene sequence: CDR1 ENHRY, CDR2 SYGVKD. CDR3 length: 12 residues. The CDR3 reads CAISDPSSEQYF. The CDR3 DNA reads TGTGCCATCAGTGACCCGAGCAGCGAGCAGTACTTC.

The rearrangement links TRBV20-1 to TRBJ2-1; D is ambiguous. Trimming took 1 base from V and 6 from J, leaving 10 bases between them. The germline CDR1 and CDR2 sequences are DFQATT and SNEGSKA (reference sequence). This CDR3 has 13 residues. Here the CDR3 reads CSARGIMGNEQFF. The CDR3 DNA is TGCAGTGCTAGAGGGATAATGGGCAATGAGCAGTTCTTC.

This clonotype was seen only a few times. The chain employs TRBV5-4 and TRBJ2-7, with 7 bases fitting TRBD1. The junction had 3 bases not matched to a gene; V was cut back by 4 bases and J by 5 bases. Germline V gene data show CDR1 as SGHNT and CDR2 as YYREEE (reference sequence). CDR3 length: 12 residues. The CDR3: CASSKGADEQYF. Written as DNA, the CDR3 is TGTGCCAGCAGCAAGGGGGCAGACGAGCAGTACTTC.

This chain links TRBV6-2 or TRBV6-3 with TRBJ1-6; D ambiguous. Germline-derived CDR1 and CDR2 are MNHEY and SVGEGT. The CDR3 covers 14 residues. Trimming left V 2 bases short and J 10 bases short, with 12 bases between. CDR3 loop: CASSYTRVTSPLHF. The CDR3 DNA reads TGTGCCAGCAGTTACACAAGGGTTACCTCACCCCTCCACTTT.

V usage is TRBV6-5 and J usage is TRBJ2-3, with TRBD2 identical over 7 bases. V shed 0 bases, J shed 14 bases, and the junction held 20 bases outside the gene matches. Germline assignment: CDR1 MNHEY and CDR2 SVGAGI. CDR3 length: 17 amino acids. CDR3 sequence reads: CASSYSLSLAAKDFSYF. In DNA form, the CDR3 reads TGTGCCAGCAGTTACTCTCTGAGTCTAGCGGCTAAGGATTTCTCGTATTTT.

Notes on this clonotype: Just one base apart from a much larger clone, this may be a read error. This chain joins TRBV5-1 and TRBJ2-1, with 9 bases matching TRBD1. V shed 4 bases and J 8 bases; nucleotides not matched to a gene: 13. This CDR3 is built from 16 residues. In germline, CDR1 is SGHRS, CDR2 YFSETQ. The CDR3 loop reads CASSAEGDRVGDEQFF. CDR3 sequence (DNA): TGCGCCAGCAGCGCTGAGGGGGACAGGGTAGGCGATGAGCAGTTCTTC.

V is TRBV24-1 and J is TRBJ2-1; no definite D call. The V gene's germline CDR1 is KGHDR and CDR2 SFDVKD. Trimming took off 6 bases at V and 8 bases at J, with 13 bases between the two ends. The CDR3 length is 13 residues. The CDR3 spells CATSPPVSHEQFF. CDR3 DNA: TGTGCCACCAGTCCCCCAGTCTCCCATGAGCAGTTCTTC.

This clonotype was seen a few times. The chain joins TRBV27 to TRBJ2-4; 10 nucleotides agree with TRBD2. V lost 5 bases to trimming and J lost 9 bases; unmatched junction nucleotides: 16. Germline CDR1 MNHEY, CDR2 SMNVEV (reference sequence). CDR3 length: 17 amino acids. The CDR3 reads CASSGWGSGGDKAIQYF. The CDR3 DNA reads TGTGCCAGCAGTGGTTGGGGGAGCGGGGGGGATAAGGCCATTCAGTACTTC.

This chain connects TRBV4-3 to TRBJ2-3; D may be TRBD2 (6 bases). V was cut by 0 bases and J by 0 bases, with 13 bases left in between. The length of the CDR3 is 17 residues. Germline CDR1 is LGHNA and CDR2 is YSLEER. CDR3 protein: CASSQETAGYSTDTQYF. The CDR3 nucleotides are TGCGCCAGCAGCCAAGAGACAGCGGGTTATAGCACAGATACGCAGTATTTT.

The V and J genes are TRBV6-6 and TRBJ2-5; D gene uncertain. With 8 bases removed from V and 1 base from J, the gap between germline ends came to 11 bases. This CDR3 region has 13 residues. CDR1 is MNHNY and CDR2 is SVGAGI in the germline V gene (reference sequence). DNA of the CDR3: TGTGCCAGCTTAGGCAGCACCCAAGAGACCCAGTACTTC. As protein: CASLGSTQETQYF.

The rearrangement links TRBV2 to TRBJ1-2; no firm D call. The CDR3 totals 15 residues. Trimming took 6 bases from V and 4 from J, leaving 18 bases between them. From germline, CDR1 is SNHLY and CDR2 FYNNEI. The CDR3 here is CASSLGKIAFYGYTF. The CDR3 DNA is TGTGCCAGCAGCCTTGGGAAGATAGCTTTCTATGGCTACACCTTC.

V and J are TRBV29-1 and TRBJ1-2; possible D gene TRBD1, 5 bases. This CDR3 has 14 residues. Trimming stripped 6 bases from V and 0 bases from J, with 14 bases between. Per the germline V gene, CDR1 is SQVTM and CDR2 is ANQGSEA. CDR3 in amino acids: CSVGGRLANYGYTF. The CDR3 DNA reads TGCAGCGTCGGGGGACGGTTAGCTAACTATGGCTACACCTTC.

For the CDR3, the DNA is TGCGCCAGCAGCCAAACGGGGCACGGCACAGATACGCAGTATTTT. Translated: CASSQTGHGTDTQYF. The rearrangement joins TRBV4-3 to TRBJ2-3, with D perhaps matching TRBD1 or TRBD2 (5 bases each). CDR3 length: 15 residues. The V gene lost 2 bases and the J gene lost 1 base, with 10 bases spanning the gap. The germline gives CDR1 LGHNA, CDR2 YSLEER.

This clonotype was seen only a few times. This sequence joins TRBV12-3 or TRBV12-4 and TRBJ2-5, with 8 bases lining up with TRBD1. Unmatched junction bases numbered 8, after V lost 6 bases and J lost 5 bases. The CDR3 is 14 amino acids. The CDR3 DNA is TGTGCCAGCAGACCTGGACAGGGTTCCGAGACCCAGTACTTC. Protein: CASRPGQGSETQYF.

The chain is built from TRBV9 and TRBJ2-7, with 10 nucleotides matching TRBD2. The J call could be wrong; TRBJ2-1 is a better fit for the DNA end. Germline V gene lookup returns CDR1 SGDLS and CDR2 YYNGEE. The CDR3 spans 17 residues. This chain's CDR3 is CASSPSGRLAGVNEQFF. The DNA for the CDR3 is TGTGCCAGCAGCCCCAGCGGTAGGCTAGCGGGGGTCAATGAGCAGTTCTTC.